The source of this T cell receptor beta chain is a study of CD8 T cells in Susac syndrome (dated by TCRdb to between 2017 and 2020). In the study overall: Among the sequenced Susac syndrome patients, 5 or 6 had clinically active disease and under 10 were in clinical remission. At blood withdrawal, Susac syndrome patients were therapy-naive, treated with corticosteroids (with IVIg additionally given to some), or treated with IVIg alone. The study used repertoire sequencing to test whether antigen drove CD8+ T cell activation and differentiation in Susac syndrome. The study compared CD8+ T cell repertoire clonality among 12 healthy donors, around 14 Susac syndrome patients and 15 multiple sclerosis patients.

Peripheral blood CD8+ and CD4+ T cells from healthy donors, Susac syndrome patients and multiple sclerosis patients were profiled by high-throughput TCR beta sequencing. Recently defined diagnostic criteria for definite or probable disease were met by the Susac syndrome patients. Bulk CD8+ and CD4+ T cells were purified by magnetic negative isolation, while CD8+ TEMRA cells were enriched using FACS. Blood was drawn into EDTA tubes, processed within 24 hours, and PBMCs were isolated by density gradient centrifugation. PBMCs intended for TCR sequencing were frozen in liquid nitrogen and were later thawed in a 37 degrees C water bath. The sorted or isolated CD4+, CD8+ and CD8+ TEMRA cells reached a purity of at least 90%. On the study overall, not on this receptor specifically: In the total CD8+ and CD8+ TEMRA repertoires, about 16 and five Susac-specific public clones, respectively, were identified. Clonal expansion was observed in Susac syndrome CD8+ repertoires, with the highest expansion in CD8+ TEMRA cells and greater expansion in clinically active than in remitting patients. The TCR sequencing and HLA analysis was acknowledged to have included a relatively small number of individuals.

Details on this clonotype: Its antigen specificity is not known. There are no base qualities to consult, and no much larger clone falls within one base.

RNA was extracted with the RNeasy kit and roughly 0.45 to 1 ug was reverse transcribed using random hexamers. The immunoSEQ multiplex PCR assay, covering 54 Vbeta and 13 Jbeta segments, was used to amplify TCR beta CDR3 regions. PCR amplification bias was corrected using a synthetic template baseline for primer optimization and computational correction. Per the authors' processing: Reads were annotated to V, D and J genes according to IMGT and were analyzed with immunoSEQ Analyzer, with only productive sequences retained. To calculate clonality, Shannon entropy was normalized by log2 of the number of productive unique sequences and then subtracted from one. For each patient and control, public and private clones were evaluated among the 100 most prevalent clones. Clones were defined as Susac-specific if absent from the healthy and MS cohorts, from 1052 published viral clones and from other ImmuneACCESS disease sequences. The public sequencing data were trimmed at Q25 with fastp and processed into clonotypes with MiXCR by TCRdb, which kept only in-frame beta chains. Under each unique CDR3 protein, matching rows form one entry showing the most common genes and DNA. The V and J calls shown here were made by TCRdb, not taken from the authors' results. This sample has fewer than 85,000 distinct CDR3 sequences in its table, and roughly 95% of those were observed once. The ten most abundant clones make up about 0.47% of the sample.

Deletion took 8 bases off V and 7 bases off J, with a span of 21 bases between the germline ends. The CDR3 sequence holds 15 residues, the cysteine and phenylalanine included. Only CDR3 DNA remains: 45 bases, in frame from the first base. According to the germline V gene (reference sequence), CDR1 reads LGHDT and CDR2 reads YNNKEL. This sequence originates from a human donor with Susac syndrome. This receptor chain uses TRBV3-1 and TRBJ1-5; no confident D gene assignment can be made. Material for sequencing was CD8+ T cells from PBMCs. CDR3 reads: CASRSRTNPTQPQHF. The nucleotides are TGTGCCAGCCGCTCCAGGACCAACCCGACCCAGCCCCAGCATTTT.